Shown below are 5 T cell receptor beta chains from a single sample sequenced in a study of blood T cell repertoires in COVID-19. Produced via immunoSEQ multiplex PCR; TCRdb's table is partial and in-frame only. The sample yields some 280,000 clones, around 86% seen once. The sequencing input was peripheral blood. These receptors were collected from a woman aged 40 to 55 who had recovered from COVID-19.

The chain couples TRBV6-5 to TRBJ2-7; D is uncertain. Germline CDR1 and CDR2: MNHEY and SVGAGI. The CDR3 is made up of 14 amino acids. The V end was cut by 6 bases, the J end by 5 bases, with 17 bases between. The CDR3 loop reads CASRPSQVSDEQYF. In DNA, the CDR3 is TGTGCCAGCAGACCGTCTCAGGTCTCGGACGAGCAGTACTTC.

The genes are TRBV11-2 and TRBJ2-1; 8 nucleotides match TRBD1. V lost 7 bases, J lost 7 bases, and 6 bases stayed unmatched. The CDR3 length is 13 residues. CDR1 and CDR2 (germline): SGHAT, FQNNGV. The CDR3 bases are TGTGCCAGCAAAAGGACAGGGCCGAATGAGCAGTTCTTC. It yields the protein CASKRTGPNEQFF.

The chain uses TRBV13 and TRBJ1-5; D not resolved. The CDR3 length is 12 residues. The germline V gene has CDR1 PRHDT and CDR2 FYEKMQ (reference sequence). Trimming stripped 5 bases from V and 7 bases from J, with 9 bases between. CDR3 sequence (DNA): TGTGCCAGCAGCGGCGCGGGACAGCCCCAGCATTTT. The encoded protein is CASSGAGQPQHF.

This clone has just a few counts. This chain uses TRBV9 with TRBJ2-2; D unclear. Germline CDR1 and CDR2: SGDLS and YYNGEE. This CDR3 spans 16 amino acids. V was cut by 0 bases and J by 4 bases, with 13 bases left in between. The CDR3 reads CASSVGTVPATGELFF. The CDR3 nucleotides read TGTGCCAGCAGCGTAGGAACGGTACCTGCCACCGGGGAGCTGTTTTTT.

The chain links TRBV6-2 or TRBV6-3 to TRBJ2-5, with TRBD2 matching 11 bases. Germline lookup yields CDR1 MNHEY and CDR2 SVGEGT. V shed 2 bases and J 4 bases; nucleotides not matched to a gene: 12. The CDR3 consists of 18 residues. CDR3 residues: CASSYAPATSGSGETQYF. In DNA form, the CDR3 reads TGTGCCAGCAGTTACGCCCCGGCAACTAGCGGGAGTGGAGAGACCCAGTACTTC.